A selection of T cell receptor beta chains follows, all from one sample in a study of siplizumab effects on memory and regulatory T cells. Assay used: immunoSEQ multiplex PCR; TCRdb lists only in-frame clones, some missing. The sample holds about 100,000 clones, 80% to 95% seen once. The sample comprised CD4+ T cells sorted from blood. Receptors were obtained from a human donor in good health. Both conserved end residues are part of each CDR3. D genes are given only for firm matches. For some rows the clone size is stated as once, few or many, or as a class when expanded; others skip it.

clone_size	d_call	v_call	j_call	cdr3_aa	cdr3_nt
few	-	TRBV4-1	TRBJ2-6	CASSQPSGAGANVLTF	TGCGCCAGCAGCCAACCTTCAGGGGCTGGGGCCAACGTCCTGACTTTC
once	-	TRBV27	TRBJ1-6	CASSFVSSPLHF	TGTGCCAGCAGTTTTGTTAGTTCACCCCTCCACTTT
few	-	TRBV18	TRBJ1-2	CASSPSGGLDGYTF	TGTGCCAGCTCCCCTAGCGGGGGGCTTGATGGCTACACCTTC
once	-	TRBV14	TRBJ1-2	CASSRGRNGYTF	TGTGCCAGCAGCCGGGGAAGGAATGGCTACACCTTC
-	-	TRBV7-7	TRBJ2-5	CASSLGYRETQYF	TGTGCCAGCAGCTTAGGCTATCGGGAGACCCAGTACTTC
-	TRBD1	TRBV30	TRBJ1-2	CAWSSGGRGYTF	TGTGCCTGGAGTTCAGGGGGCAGAGGCTACACCTTC
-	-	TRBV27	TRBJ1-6	CASSLGAGASYNSPLHF	TGTGCCAGCAGTTTAGGGGCAGGAGCCTCCTATAATTCACCCCTCCACTTT
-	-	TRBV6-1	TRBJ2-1	CASSGSGGDYNEQFF	TGTGCCAGCAGTGGCTCAGGCGGGGATTACAATGAGCAGTTCTTC
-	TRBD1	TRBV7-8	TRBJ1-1	CASSLNSGTGGTEAFF	TGTGCCAGCAGCCTGAACTCCGGGACAGGGGGCACTGAAGCTTTCTTT
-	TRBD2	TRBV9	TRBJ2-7	CASSAGTSGGPGQYF	TGTGCCAGCAGCGCCGGGACTAGCGGGGGGCCAGGACAGTACTTC
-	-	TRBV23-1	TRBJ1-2	CASSQSSPQSRVYYGYTF	TGCGCCAGCAGTCAATCGTCCCCCCAGAGCAGGGTGTACTATGGCTACACCTTC
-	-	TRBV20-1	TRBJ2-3	CSATQEDTQYF	TGCAGTGCGACACAAGAGGATACGCAGTATTTT
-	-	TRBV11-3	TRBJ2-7	CASFRDTDYEQYF	TGTGCCAGCTTCAGGGACACAGACTACGAGCAGTACTTC
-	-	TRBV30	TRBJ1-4	CAWSINEKLFF	TGTGCCTGGAGTATTAATGAAAAACTGTTTTTT
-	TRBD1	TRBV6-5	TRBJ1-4	CASCSSGGTNEKLFF	TGTGCCAGCTGTTCGTCAGGGGGTACTAATGAAAAACTGTTTTTT
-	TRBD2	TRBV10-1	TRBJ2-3	CASSESILAGGSTDTQYF	TGCGCCAGCAGTGAGTCGATATTAGCGGGGGGAAGCACAGATACGCAGTATTTT
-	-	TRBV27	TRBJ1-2	CASSYRGTYGYTF	TGTGCCAGCAGTTATAGGGGGACCTATGGCTACACCTTC
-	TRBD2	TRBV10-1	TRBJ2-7	CASSESRGGKYEQYF	TGCGCCAGCAGTGAGTCTCGCGGGGGGAAGTACGAGCAGTACTTC
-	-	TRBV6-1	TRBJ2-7	CASKFGTLIPYEQYF	TGTGCCAGCAAATTTGGTACATTGATCCCCTACGAGCAGTACTTC
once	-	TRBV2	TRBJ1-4	CASSPNGATNEKLFF	TGTGCCAGCAGTCCCAACGGTGCAACTAATGAAAAACTGTTTTTT
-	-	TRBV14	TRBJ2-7	CASSQDSPVRHLYEQYF	TGTGCCAGCAGCCAAGATTCCCCGGTCAGGCACCTCTACGAGCAGTACTTC
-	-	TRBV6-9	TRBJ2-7	CASSYRSSYEQYF	TGTGCCAGCAGTTACCGAAGCTCCTACGAGCAGTACTTC
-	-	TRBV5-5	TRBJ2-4	CASSLEGDKTTLAKNIQYF	TGTGCCAGCAGCTTGGAGGGGGACAAAACCACCCTAGCCAAAAACATTCAGTACTTC
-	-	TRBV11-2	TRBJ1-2	CASSFSSNYGYTF	TGTGCCAGCAGCTTCAGTTCTAACTATGGCTACACCTTC
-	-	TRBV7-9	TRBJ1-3	CASSLRGHLNYSGNTIYF	TGTGCCAGCAGCCTAAGGGGACACCTTAATTACTCTGGAAACACCATATATTTT
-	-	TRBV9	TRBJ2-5	CASSVNGVQETQYF	TGTGCCAGCAGCGTGAACGGGGTCCAAGAGACCCAGTACTTC
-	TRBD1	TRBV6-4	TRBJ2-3	CASSGQGASTDTQYF	TGTGCCAGCTCTGGACAGGGGGCTAGCACAGATACGCAGTATTTT
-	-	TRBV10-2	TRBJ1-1	CAAEPTRTENTEAFF	TGCGCCGCGGAGCCCACCCGGACAGAGAACACTGAAGCTTTCTTT
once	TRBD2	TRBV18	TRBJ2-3	CASSQPGLPSTDTQYF	TGTGCCAGCTCACAGCCGGGACTACCCAGCACAGATACGCAGTATTTT
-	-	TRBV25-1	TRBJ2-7	CASSGSPKSYEQYF	TGTGCCAGCAGTGGTAGCCCCAAGAGCTACGAGCAGTACTTC
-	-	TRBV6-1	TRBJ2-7	CASSFLASYEQYF	TGTGCCAGCAGTTTTCTAGCCTCCTACGAGCAGTACTTC
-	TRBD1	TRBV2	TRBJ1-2	CASTRDSIYQGYTF	TGTGCCAGCACTCGGGACAGCATTTATCAGGGCTACACCTTC
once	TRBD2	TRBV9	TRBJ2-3	CASSFSTSGGVTTDTQYF	TGTGCCAGCAGCTTTTCGACTAGCGGGGGGGTAACTACAGATACGCAGTATTTT
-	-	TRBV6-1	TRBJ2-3	CASTRDPTDTQYF	TGTGCCAGCACCCGGGACCCCACAGATACGCAGTATTTT
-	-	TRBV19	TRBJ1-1	CASSIATGGTEAFF	TGTGCCAGTAGTATAGCCACAGGCGGCACTGAAGCTTTCTTT
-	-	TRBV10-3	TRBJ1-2	CATSPPLLTYGYTF	TGTGCCACCAGCCCCCCACTGCTAACTTATGGCTACACCTTC
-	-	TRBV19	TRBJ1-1	CASSALYEAFF	TGTGCCAGTAGTGCCCTATATGAAGCTTTCTTT
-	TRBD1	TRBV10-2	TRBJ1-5	CASREGTGENQPQHF	TGCGCCAGCAGGGAGGGGACAGGGGAAAATCAGCCCCAGCATTTT